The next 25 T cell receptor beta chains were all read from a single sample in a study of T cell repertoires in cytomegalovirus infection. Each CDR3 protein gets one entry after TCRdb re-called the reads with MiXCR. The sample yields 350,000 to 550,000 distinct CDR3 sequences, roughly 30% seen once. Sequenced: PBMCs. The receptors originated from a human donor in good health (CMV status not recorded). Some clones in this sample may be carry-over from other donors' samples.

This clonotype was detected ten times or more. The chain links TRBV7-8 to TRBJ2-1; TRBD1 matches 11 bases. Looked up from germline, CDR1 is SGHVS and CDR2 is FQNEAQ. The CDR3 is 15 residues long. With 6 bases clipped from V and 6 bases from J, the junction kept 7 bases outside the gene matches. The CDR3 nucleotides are TGTGCCAGCAGATCGGACAGGGGGCGTAGCAATGAGCAGTTCTTC. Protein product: CASRSDRGRSNEQFF.

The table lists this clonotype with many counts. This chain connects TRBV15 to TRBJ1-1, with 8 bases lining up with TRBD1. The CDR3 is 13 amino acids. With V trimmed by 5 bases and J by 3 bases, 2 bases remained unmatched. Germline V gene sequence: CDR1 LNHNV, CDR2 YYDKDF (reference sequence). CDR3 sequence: CATSGQGHTEAFF. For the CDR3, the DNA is TGTGCCACCAGCGGACAGGGCCACACTGAAGCTTTCTTT.

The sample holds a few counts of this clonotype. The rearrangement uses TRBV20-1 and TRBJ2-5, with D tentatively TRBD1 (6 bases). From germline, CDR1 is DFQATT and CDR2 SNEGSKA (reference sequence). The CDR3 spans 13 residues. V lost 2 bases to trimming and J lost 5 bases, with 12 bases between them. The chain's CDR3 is CSARPGTRETQYF. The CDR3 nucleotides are TGCAGTGCTAGACCTGGGACACGTGAGACCCAGTACTTC.

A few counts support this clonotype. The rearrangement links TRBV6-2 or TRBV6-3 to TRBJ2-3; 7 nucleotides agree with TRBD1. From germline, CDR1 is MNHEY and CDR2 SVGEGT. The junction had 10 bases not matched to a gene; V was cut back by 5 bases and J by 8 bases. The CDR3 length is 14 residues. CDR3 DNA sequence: TGTGCCAGCAGTAGGGACAGCCTTACTAGTACGCAGTATTTT. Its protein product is CASSRDSLTSTQYF.

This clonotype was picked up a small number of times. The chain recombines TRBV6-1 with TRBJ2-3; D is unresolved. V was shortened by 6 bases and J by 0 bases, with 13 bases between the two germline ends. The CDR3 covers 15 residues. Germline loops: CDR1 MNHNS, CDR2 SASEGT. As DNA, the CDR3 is TGTGCCAGCAGCGCCCTCCCGACTAGCACAGATACGCAGTATTTT. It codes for CASSALPTSTDTQYF.

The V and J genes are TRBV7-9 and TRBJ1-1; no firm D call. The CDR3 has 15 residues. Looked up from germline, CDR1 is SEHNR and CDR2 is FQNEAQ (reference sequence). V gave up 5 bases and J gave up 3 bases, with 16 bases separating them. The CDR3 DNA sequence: TGTGCCAGCAGCGCCGAAGGACGTAGGGACACTGAAGCTTTCTTT. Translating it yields CASSAEGRRDTEAFF.

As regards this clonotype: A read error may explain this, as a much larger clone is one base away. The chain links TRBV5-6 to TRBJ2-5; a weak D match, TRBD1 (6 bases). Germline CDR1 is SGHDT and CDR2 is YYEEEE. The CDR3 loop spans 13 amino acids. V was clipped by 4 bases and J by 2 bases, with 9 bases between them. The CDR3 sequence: CASSHDRQETQYF. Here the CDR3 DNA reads TGTGCCAGCAGCCACGACAGGCAAGAGACCCAGTACTTC.

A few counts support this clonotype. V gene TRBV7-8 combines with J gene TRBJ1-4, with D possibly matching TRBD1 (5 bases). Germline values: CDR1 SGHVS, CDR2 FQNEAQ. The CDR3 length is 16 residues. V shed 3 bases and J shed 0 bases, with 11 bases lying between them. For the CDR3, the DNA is TGTGCCAGCAGCTTCGCCCGGGGGGCAACTAATGAAAAACTGTTTTTT. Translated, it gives CASSFARGATNEKLFF.

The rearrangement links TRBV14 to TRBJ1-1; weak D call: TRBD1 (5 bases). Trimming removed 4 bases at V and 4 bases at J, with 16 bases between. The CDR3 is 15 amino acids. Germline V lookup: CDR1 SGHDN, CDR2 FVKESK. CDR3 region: CASSPTGGEGTEAFF. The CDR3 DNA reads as TGTGCCAGCAGCCCGACTGGGGGGGAGGGCACTGAAGCTTTCTTT. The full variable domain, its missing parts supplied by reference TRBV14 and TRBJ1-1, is EAGVTQFPSHSVIEKGQTVTLRCDPISGHDNLYWYRRVMGKEIKFLLHFVKESKQDESGMPNNRFLAERTGGTYSTLKVQPAELEDSGVYFCASSPTGGEGTEAFFGQGTRLTVV.

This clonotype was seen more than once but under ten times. CDR3 loop: CASSQDIPGRWGTDTQYF. CDR3 DNA: TGCGCCAGCAGCCAAGATATCCCTGGGCGCTGGGGCACAGATACGCAGTATTTT. The gene calls are TRBV4-1 and TRBJ2-3; no reliable D call. V lost 0 bases and J 1 base, leaving 17 bases between the germline ends. Per the germline V gene, CDR1 is MGHRA and CDR2 is YSYEKL. This CDR3 is 18 amino acids long.

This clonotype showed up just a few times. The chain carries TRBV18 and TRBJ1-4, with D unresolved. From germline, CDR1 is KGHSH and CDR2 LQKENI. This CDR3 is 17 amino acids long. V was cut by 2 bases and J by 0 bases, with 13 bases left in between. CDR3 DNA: TGTGCCAGCTCACCAAGAGCCTTTCTTGCAACTAATGAAAAACTGTTTTTT. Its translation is CASSPRAFLATNEKLFF.

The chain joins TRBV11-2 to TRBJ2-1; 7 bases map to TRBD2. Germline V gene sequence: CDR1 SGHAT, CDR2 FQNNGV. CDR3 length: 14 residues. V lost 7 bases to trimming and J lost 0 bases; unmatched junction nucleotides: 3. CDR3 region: CASTRGGSYNEQFF. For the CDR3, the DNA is TGTGCCAGCACGCGCGGGGGCTCCTACAATGAGCAGTTCTTC.

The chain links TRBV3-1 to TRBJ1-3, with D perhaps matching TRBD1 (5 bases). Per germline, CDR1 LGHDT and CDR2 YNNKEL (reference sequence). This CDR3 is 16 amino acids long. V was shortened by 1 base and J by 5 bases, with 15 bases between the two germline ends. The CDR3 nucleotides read TGTGCCAGCAGCCAAGTCGGGACCGGGACCCGAAACACCATATATTTT. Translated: CASSQVGTGTRNTIYF. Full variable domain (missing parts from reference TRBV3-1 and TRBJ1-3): DTAVSQTPKYLVTQMGNDKSIKCEQNLGHDTMYWYKQDSKKFLKIMFSYNNKELIINETVPNRFSPKSPDKAHLNLHINSLELGDSAVYFCASSQVGTGTRNTIYFGEGSWLTVV.

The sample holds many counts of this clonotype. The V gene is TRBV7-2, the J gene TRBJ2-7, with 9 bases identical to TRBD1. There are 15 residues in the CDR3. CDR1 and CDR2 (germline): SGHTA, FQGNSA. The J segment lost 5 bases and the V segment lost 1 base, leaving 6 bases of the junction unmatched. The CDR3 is CASSLGGTGHNEQYF. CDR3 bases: TGTGCCAGCAGCTTAGGAGGGACAGGGCATAACGAGCAGTACTTC. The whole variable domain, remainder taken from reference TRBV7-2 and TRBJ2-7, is GAGVSQSPSNKVTEKGKDVELRCDPISGHTALYWYRQSLGQGLEFLIYFQGNSAPDKSGLPSDRFSAERTGGSVSTLTIQRTQQEDSAVYLCASSLGGTGHNEQYFGPGTRLTVT.

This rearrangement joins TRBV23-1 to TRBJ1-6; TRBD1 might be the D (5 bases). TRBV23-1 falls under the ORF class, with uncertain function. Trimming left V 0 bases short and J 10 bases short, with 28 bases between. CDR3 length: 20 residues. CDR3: CASSQSNATDRMPLGSPLHF. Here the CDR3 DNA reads TGCGCCAGCAGTCAATCGAATGCGACAGATCGGATGCCCTTGGGGTCACCCCTCCACTTT.

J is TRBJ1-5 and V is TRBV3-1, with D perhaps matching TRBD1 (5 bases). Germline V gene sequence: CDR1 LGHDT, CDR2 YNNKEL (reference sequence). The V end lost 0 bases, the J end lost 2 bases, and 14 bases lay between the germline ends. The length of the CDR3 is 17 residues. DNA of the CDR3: TGTGCCAGCAGCCAAGATCGTGGAGGGGACGGCAATCAGCCCCAGCATTTT. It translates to CASSQDRGGDGNQPQHF.

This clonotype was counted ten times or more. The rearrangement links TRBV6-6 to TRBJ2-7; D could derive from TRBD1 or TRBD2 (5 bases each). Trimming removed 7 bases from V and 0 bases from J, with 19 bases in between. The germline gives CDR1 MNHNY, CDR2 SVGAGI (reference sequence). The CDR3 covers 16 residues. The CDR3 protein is CASTSSGAHSSYEQYF. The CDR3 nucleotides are TGTGCCAGCACCTCCTCCGGGGCCCACAGCTCCTACGAGCAGTACTTC.

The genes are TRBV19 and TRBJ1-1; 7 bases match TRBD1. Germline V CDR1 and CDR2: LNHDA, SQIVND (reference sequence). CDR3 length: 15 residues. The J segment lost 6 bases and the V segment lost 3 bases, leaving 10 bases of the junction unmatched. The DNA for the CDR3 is TGTGCCAGTAGTATTGGTGACAGGGAATCGGCTGAAGCTTTCTTT. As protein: CASSIGDRESAEAFF. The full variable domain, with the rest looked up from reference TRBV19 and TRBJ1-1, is DGGITQSPKYLFRKEGQNVTLSCEQNLNHDAMYWYRQDPGQGLRLIYYSQIVNDFQKGDIAEGYSVSREKKESFPLTVTSAQKNPTAFYLCASSIGDRESAEAFFGQGTRLTVV.

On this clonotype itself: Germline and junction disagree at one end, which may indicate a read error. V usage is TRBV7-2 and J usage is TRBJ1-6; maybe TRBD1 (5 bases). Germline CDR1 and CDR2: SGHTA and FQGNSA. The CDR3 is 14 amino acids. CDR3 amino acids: CASSLRGLDSPLQF. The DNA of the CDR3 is TGTGCCAGCAGCTTACGGGGCTTAGATTCACCCCTCCAATTT.

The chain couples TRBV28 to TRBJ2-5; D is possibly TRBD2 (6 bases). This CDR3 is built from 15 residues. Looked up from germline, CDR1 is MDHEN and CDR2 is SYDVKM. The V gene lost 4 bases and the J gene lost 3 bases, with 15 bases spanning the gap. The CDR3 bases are TGTGCCAGCAGTTCGGTCGGGACTCCAAAAGAGACCCAGTACTTC. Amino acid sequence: CASSSVGTPKETQYF.

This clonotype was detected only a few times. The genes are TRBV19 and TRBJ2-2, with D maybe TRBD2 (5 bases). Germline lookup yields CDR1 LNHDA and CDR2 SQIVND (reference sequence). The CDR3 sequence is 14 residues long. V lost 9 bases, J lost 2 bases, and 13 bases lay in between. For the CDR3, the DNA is TGTGCCAGCAGGACTGCCCCCAACACCGGGGAGCTGTTTTTT. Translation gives CASRTAPNTGELFF.

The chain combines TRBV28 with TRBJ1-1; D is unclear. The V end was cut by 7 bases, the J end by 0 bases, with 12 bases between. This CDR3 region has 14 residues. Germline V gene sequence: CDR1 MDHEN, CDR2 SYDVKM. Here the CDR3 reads CASIQGGLNTEAFF. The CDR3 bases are TGTGCCAGCATCCAAGGTGGGCTGAACACTGAAGCTTTCTTT.

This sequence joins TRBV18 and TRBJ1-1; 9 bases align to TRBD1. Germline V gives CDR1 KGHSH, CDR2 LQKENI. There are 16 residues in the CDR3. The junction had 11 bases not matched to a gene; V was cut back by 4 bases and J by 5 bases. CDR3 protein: CASSRDRDRRGTEAFF. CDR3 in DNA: TGTGCCAGCTCACGGGACAGGGATCGGCGGGGGACTGAAGCTTTCTTT.

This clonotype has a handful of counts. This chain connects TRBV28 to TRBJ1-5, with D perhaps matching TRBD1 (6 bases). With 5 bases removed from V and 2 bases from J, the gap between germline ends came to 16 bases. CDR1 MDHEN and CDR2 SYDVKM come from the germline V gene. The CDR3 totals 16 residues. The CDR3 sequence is CASSPPGTTGNQPQHF. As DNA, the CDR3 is TGTGCCAGCAGTCCACCCGGGACAACCGGCAATCAGCCCCAGCATTTT.

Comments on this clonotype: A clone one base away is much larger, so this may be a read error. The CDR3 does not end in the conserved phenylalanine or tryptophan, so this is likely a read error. The CDR3 nucleotides are TGTGCCAGCAGCTCGGACAGGGTAAATCAAGAGACCCAGTACTTA. Amino acids: CASSSDRVNQETQYL. The rearrangement links TRBV7-8 to TRBJ2-5; 8 bases agree with TRBD1. After removal of 4 bases from V and 2 bases from J, the junction contained 6 bases not matched to a gene. CDR3 size: 15 residues. The germline gives CDR1 SGHVS, CDR2 FQNEAQ.